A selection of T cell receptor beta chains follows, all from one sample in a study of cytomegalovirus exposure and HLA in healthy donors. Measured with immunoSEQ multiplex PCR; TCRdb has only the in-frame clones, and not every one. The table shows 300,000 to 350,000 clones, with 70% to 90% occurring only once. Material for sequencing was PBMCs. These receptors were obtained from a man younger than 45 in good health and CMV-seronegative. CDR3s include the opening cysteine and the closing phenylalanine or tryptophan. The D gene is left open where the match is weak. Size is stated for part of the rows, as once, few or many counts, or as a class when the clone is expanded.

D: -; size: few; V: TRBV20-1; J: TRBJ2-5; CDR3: CSFEAQETQYF; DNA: TGCAGCTTCGAGGCCCAAGAGACCCAGTACTTC
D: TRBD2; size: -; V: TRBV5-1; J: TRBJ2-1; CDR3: CASSLGGGNDEQFF; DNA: TGCGCCAGCAGCTTGGGCGGGGGGAACGATGAGCAGTTCTTC
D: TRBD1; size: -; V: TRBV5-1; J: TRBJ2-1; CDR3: CASSSDRGLLNEQFF; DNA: TGCGCCAGCAGCTCGGACAGGGGCTTGCTCAATGAGCAGTTCTTC
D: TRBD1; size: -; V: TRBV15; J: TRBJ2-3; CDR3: CATSRGPDRVATDTQYF; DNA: TGTGCCACCAGCAGAGGTCCCGACAGGGTAGCAACAGATACGCAGTATTTT
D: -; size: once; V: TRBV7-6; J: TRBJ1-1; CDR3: CASSLLENTEAFF; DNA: TGTGCCAGCAGCTTATTAGAGAACACTGAAGCTTTCTTT
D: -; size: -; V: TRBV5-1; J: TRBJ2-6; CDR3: CASKRGSGANVLTF; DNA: TGCGCCAGCAAAAGGGGGTCTGGGGCCAACGTCCTGACTTTC
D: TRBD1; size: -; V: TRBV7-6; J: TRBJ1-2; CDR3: CASSPGGQPTTYGYTF; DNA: TGTGCCAGCAGCCCCGGGGGACAGCCGACGACCTATGGCTACACCTTC
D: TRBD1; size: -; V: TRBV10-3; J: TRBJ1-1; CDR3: CAISAERQGKTEAFF; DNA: TGTGCCATCAGTGCAGAAAGACAGGGGAAAACTGAAGCTTTCTTT
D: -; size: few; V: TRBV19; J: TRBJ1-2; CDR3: CASSSQGSGYGYTF; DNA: TGTGCCAGTAGTAGCCAGGGGTCTGGCTATGGCTACACCTTC
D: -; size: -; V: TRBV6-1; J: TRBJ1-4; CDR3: CASSVEGYREKLFF; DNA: TGTGCCAGCAGTGTCGAGGGATATCGGGAAAAACTGTTTTTT
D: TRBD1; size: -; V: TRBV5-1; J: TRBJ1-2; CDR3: CASSLSDRDGGYTF; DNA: TGCGCCAGCAGCTTGAGTGACAGGGACGGTGGCTACACCTTC
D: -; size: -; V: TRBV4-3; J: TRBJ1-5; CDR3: CASSQEIGNQPQHF; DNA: TGCGCCAGCAGCCAAGAGATAGGCAATCAGCCCCAGCATTTT
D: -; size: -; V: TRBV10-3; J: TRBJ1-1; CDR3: CAISDLYVNTEAFF; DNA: TGTGCCATCAGTGACCTCTACGTGAACACTGAAGCTTTCTTT
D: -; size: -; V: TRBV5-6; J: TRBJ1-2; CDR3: CASSLREANYGYTF; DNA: TGTGCCAGCAGCTTGCGGGAAGCTAACTATGGCTACACCTTC
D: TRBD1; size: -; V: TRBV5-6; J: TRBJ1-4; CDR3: CASSFRGATNEKLFF; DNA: TGTGCCAGCAGCTTCAGGGGGGCAACTAATGAAAAACTGTTTTTT
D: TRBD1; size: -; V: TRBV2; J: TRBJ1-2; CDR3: CASSESGTGYGYTF; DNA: TGTGCCAGCAGTGAAAGTGGGACAGGGTATGGCTACACCTTC
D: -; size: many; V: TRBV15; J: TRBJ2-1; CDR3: CATRIGGEPYNEQFF; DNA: TGTGCCACCAGAATAGGGGGGGAGCCCTACAATGAGCAGTTCTTC
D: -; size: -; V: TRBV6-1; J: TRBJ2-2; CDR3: CASSEVHLGLLGTGELFF; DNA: TGTGCCAGCAGTGAGGTCCACTTAGGACTACTAGGCACCGGGGAGCTGTTTTTT